This T cell receptor beta chain was identified in a study of control samples from healthy donors and cancer patients. Assay: immunoSEQ multiplex PCR; the TCRdb copy retains only in-frame clones and omits some. The sample shows around 95,000 clones, just under 85% of them seen only once. This CDR3 is 13 amino acids long. Trimming stripped 2 bases from V and 5 bases from J, with 9 bases between. Germline V gene data show CDR1 as LGHDT and CDR2 as YNNKEL (reference sequence). V and J are TRBV3-1 (or the pseudogene TRBV3-2) and TRBJ2-5; D not certain. This receptor was taken from a man between 25 and 39 years old in good health. Sequencing used blood. CDR3 protein: CASSQYSSETQYF. The CDR3 region has the DNA TGTGCCAGCAGCCAATACAGCTCCGAGACCCAGTACTTC.